The 22 T cell receptor beta chains listed next were all sequenced from one sample in a study of T cells after yellow fever vaccination. One entry per CDR3 protein, called by TCRdb with MiXCR from the 5' RACE reads. The sample lists some 300,000 distinct CDR3 sequences; less than 9.5% were seen once. This sample comprised CD4+ T cells sorted from PBMCs, obtained 5 days after the yellow fever booster vaccination. The receptors here all came from a man aged 18 to 29 who received the YFV17D yellow fever vaccine.

In DNA form, the CDR3 reads TGCGCCAGCAGCTTGGGGCGCGGGGGGGCATGGTATGAGCAGTTCTTC. Translation gives CASSLGRGGAWYEQFF. The chain is built from TRBV5-1 and TRBJ2-1, with 9 bases matching TRBD2. The CDR3 has 16 amino acids. CDR1 and CDR2 (germline): SGHRS, YFSETQ. The V and J ends lost 0 bases and 8 bases, in that order; junction bases with no gene match: 9.

This clonotype was picked up a small number of times. The chain combines TRBV7-2 with TRBJ2-2; maybe TRBD2 (5 bases). V was trimmed by 4 bases and J by 4 bases, leaving 7 bases between them. CDR1 is SGHTA, CDR2 FQGNSA, per germline. The CDR3 length is 13 residues. This CDR3 is CASSSRVTGELFF. DNA for the CDR3: TGTGCCAGCAGCTCGAGGGTCACCGGGGAGCTGTTTTTT.

This clonotype was detected many times. The J gene is TRBJ2-3, the V gene TRBV12-3 or TRBV12-4; D is undetermined. The CDR3 sequence is 13 residues long. The ends were cut back, 6 bases at V and 1 base at J, with 8 bases in the middle. The CDR3 loop reads CASSNFGTDTQYF. CDR3 sequence (DNA): TGTGCCAGCAGCAACTTTGGCACAGATACGCAGTATTTT.

This clonotype was seen more than once but under ten times. J is TRBJ2-5 and V is TRBV10-2; a weak D match, TRBD1 (5 bases). Germline-derived CDR1 and CDR2 are WSHSY and SAAADI. The ends were cut back, 9 bases at V and 5 bases at J, with 16 bases in the middle. The CDR3 consists of 13 residues. CDR3 sequence (DNA): TGCGCCAGTACCCAAAGGGGCCGGGAGACCCAGTACTTC. This translates into CASTQRGRETQYF.

V is TRBV7-3 and J is TRBJ2-7; TRBD1 matches 7 bases. The CDR3 loop spans 15 amino acids. Per germline, CDR1 SGHTA and CDR2 FQGTGA. Trimming removed 3 bases from V and 0 bases from J; junction bases left unmatched: 5. The CDR3 region is CASSFWDSNSYEQYV. The DNA for the CDR3 is TGTGCCAGCAGCTTTTGGGACAGCAACTCCTACGAGCAGTACGTC.

This clonotype was found a few times. The rearrangement joins TRBV6-5 to TRBJ1-6; D is unclear. The CDR3 covers 14 residues. Germline assignment: CDR1 MNHEY and CDR2 SVGAGI. Trimming removed 0 bases from V and 0 bases from J, with 0 bases in between. The CDR3, as DNA: TGTGCCAGCAGTTACTCCTCCTATAATTCACCCCTCCACTTT. It is translated as CASSYSSYNSPLHF.

This clonotype has only a few counts. The rearrangement links TRBV6-2 or TRBV6-3 to TRBJ2-3, with 7 bases aligning to TRBD1. V gave up 5 bases and J gave up 3 bases; unmatched junction bases: 8. The CDR3 extends over 15 amino acids. The germline gives CDR1 MNHEY, CDR2 SVGEGT. CDR3 region: CASSHRDSITDTQYF. CDR3 sequence (DNA): TGTGCCAGCAGTCACCGGGACAGCATTACAGATACGCAGTATTTT.

CDR3 bases: TGTGCCAGCAGCGGACAGGCAGCTAACTATGGCTACACCTTC. Translated, it gives CASSGQAANYGYTF. V is TRBV5-6 and J is TRBJ1-2; 7 bases match TRBD1. Germline-derived CDR1 and CDR2 are SGHDT and YYEEEE. The CDR3 sequence is 14 residues long. The V segment lost 4 bases and the J segment 0 bases; nucleotides outside the gene matches: 3. The full variable domain, rest sourced from reference TRBV5-6 and TRBJ1-2, is DAGVTQSPTHLIKTRGQQVTLRCSPKSGHDTVSWYQQALGQGPQFIFQYYEEEERQRGNFPDRFSGHQFPNYSSELNVNALLLGDSALYLCASSGQAANYGYTFGSGTRLTVV.

This clonotype has more than one count but fewer than ten. The CDR3 DNA reads TGCGCCAGCGCCACGGACAGGGGGCCTTATAATTCACCCCTCCACTTT. Residues: CASATDRGPYNSPLHF. The chain employs TRBV5-1 and TRBJ1-6; 11 bases fit TRBD1. V dropped 7 bases and J dropped 4; count of bases not matched to a gene: 7. This CDR3 has 16 amino acids. Germline lookup yields CDR1 SGHRS and CDR2 YFSETQ.

This clonotype was observed a handful of times. The chain recombines TRBV28 with TRBJ1-2, with D possibly matching TRBD1 (6 bases). The V gene's germline CDR1 is MDHEN and CDR2 SYDVKM. V was clipped by 10 bases and J by 7 bases, with 22 bases between them. This CDR3 comprises 14 residues. The CDR3 here is CATDATGFGRGYTF. The CDR3 region has the DNA TGTGCCACCGACGCAACAGGGTTCGGTCGTGGCTACACCTTC.

This chain joins TRBV11-1 and TRBJ1-3; D is undetermined. Per the germline V gene, CDR1 is SGHAT and CDR2 is FQDESV (reference sequence). The CDR3 sequence is 14 residues long. Trimming pared 2 bases from V and 0 bases from J, leaving 5 bases between. The CDR3 nucleotides read TGTGCCAGCAGCTTACGGGACTCTGGAAACACCATATATTTT. Protein: CASSLRDSGNTIYF.

This clonotype was counted only a few times. This chain links TRBV12-3 or TRBV12-4 with TRBJ1-5; 7 positions match TRBD1. The CDR3 extends over 15 amino acids. The V segment lost 6 bases and the J segment 5 bases; nucleotides outside the gene matches: 10. The CDR3 protein is CASREMTGTDQPQHF. CDR3 nucleotides: TGTGCCAGCAGGGAGATGACAGGGACCGATCAGCCCCAGCATTTT.

This chain uses TRBV7-2 with TRBJ1-2; 10 bases map to TRBD1. Germline V gives CDR1 SGHTA, CDR2 FQGNSA. V was clipped by 5 bases and J by 4 bases; unmatched bases: 7. This CDR3 is 15 amino acids long. Written as DNA, the CDR3 is TGTGCCAGCAGCCCAGGGACAGGGGCCCTCTATGGCTACACCTTC. This encodes CASSPGTGALYGYTF.

V and J are TRBV10-2 and TRBJ2-3, with D tentatively TRBD1 (6 bases). The germline V gene encodes CDR1 WSHSY and CDR2 SAAADI. Trimming pared 4 bases from V and 4 bases from J, leaving 12 bases between. The CDR3 is made up of 14 amino acids. The DNA for the CDR3 is TGCGCCAGCAGTGGGGGGCGAATAGCAGATACGCAGTATTTT. Translating gives CASSGGRIADTQYF.

The rearrangement joins TRBV6-5 to TRBJ2-3; 7 bases align to TRBD2. The CDR3 contains 15 residues. Germline trimming cut 7 bases from V and 3 bases from J; bases unmatched to any gene: 10. The V gene's germline CDR1 is MNHEY and CDR2 SVGAGI. CDR3 nucleotides: TGTGCCAGCACCCCAGCGGGGTGGGGAACAGATACGCAGTATTTT. Residues: CASTPAGWGTDTQYF.

This clonotype has ten or more counts. The rearrangement uses TRBV5-1 and TRBJ1-5; the D gene is possibly TRBD1 (5 bases). Looked up from germline, CDR1 is SGHRS and CDR2 is YFSETQ. V lost 5 bases, J lost 5 bases, and 11 bases lay in between. CDR3 length: 13 amino acids. CDR3 region: CASSRDGDQPQHF. In DNA form, the CDR3 reads TGCGCCAGCAGTCGGGACGGGGATCAGCCCCAGCATTTT.

The chain joins TRBV7-2 to TRBJ2-1; D may be TRBD1 (6 bases). With 5 bases removed from V and 10 bases from J, the gap between germline ends came to 12 bases. The CDR3 is made up of 12 amino acids. Germline values: CDR1 SGHTA, CDR2 FQGNSA. This CDR3 reads CASSPGVREQFF. CDR3 DNA sequence: TGTGCCAGCAGCCCAGGGGTCCGGGAGCAGTTCTTC.

On this clonotype: A read error may produce the germline difference seen at one junction end. This rearrangement joins TRBV7-7 to TRBJ1-5; unclear D gene. CDR3 length equals 13 residues. The germline V gene encodes CDR1 SSHAT and CDR2 FNYEAQ (reference sequence). The CDR3 DNA reads TGTGCTAGCAGCTTAACCCCAAATCAGCCCCAGCATTTT. This gives the protein CASSLTPNQPQHF.

This chain links TRBV5-6 with TRBJ2-7; 10 nucleotides agree with TRBD2. The CDR3 runs to 16 residues. Losses at the gene ends were 2 bases for V and 6 bases for J; bases not matched to a gene: 11. Germline CDR1 SGHDT, CDR2 YYEEEE. Here the CDR3 reads CASSFAPAGGSAEQYV. The CDR3 bases are TGTGCCAGCAGCTTCGCCCCAGCGGGGGGGTCTGCCGAGCAGTACGTC.

This clonotype turned up a few times. J is TRBJ2-3 and V is TRBV12-3 or TRBV12-4; 8 nucleotides align to TRBD1. V shed 7 bases, J shed 0 bases, and the junction held 12 bases outside the gene matches. This CDR3 has 17 amino acids. This chain's CDR3 is CASNLGDRTSSTDTQYF. The DNA of the CDR3 is TGTGCCAGCAACTTAGGGGACAGGACTTCGAGCACAGATACGCAGTATTTT.

This chain connects TRBV6-5 to TRBJ2-5; TRBD2 agrees at 11 bases. V shed 0 bases and J 5 bases; nucleotides not matched to a gene: 11. Germline V lookup: CDR1 MNHEY, CDR2 SVGAGI. The CDR3 loop spans 18 amino acids. The DNA of the CDR3 is TGTGCCAGCAGTTACTCGAGAAGGCTAGCGGGGGGCCGGGAGACCCAGTACTTC. It translates to CASSYSRRLAGGRETQYF.

The table lists this clonotype with many counts. This sequence joins TRBV27 and TRBJ2-7, with D unresolved. Germline CDR1 is MNHEY and CDR2 is SMNVEV (reference sequence). V dropped 5 bases and J dropped 4 bases, with 9 bases sitting between them. This CDR3 is built from 12 residues. The CDR3 reads CASSGPDYEQYF. CDR3 bases: TGTGCCAGCAGTGGCCCGGATTACGAGCAGTACTTC.